A single sample is the source of the 18 T cell receptor beta chains below, sequenced in a study of blood T cell repertoires in COVID-19. Sequencing used immunoSEQ multiplex PCR; TCRdb keeps in-frame clones, though not all of them. The table records about 110,000 clones, approximately 80% of them present only once. Sequencing was done on a sample of peripheral blood. These receptors all stem from a man in his sixties or seventies with active or convalescent COVID-19.

The rearrangement links TRBV7-9 to TRBJ2-7; tentatively, D is TRBD2 (6 bases). The CDR3 has 15 amino acids. Between the trimmed V and J ends, which lost 1 base and 2 bases, there was a span of 12 bases. CDR1 and CDR2 from the germline V gene are SEHNR and FQNEAQ (reference sequence). The CDR3 bases are TGTGCCAGCAGCTTAGAGGAGGGTTTAACCTACGAGCAGTACTTC. Translating gives CASSLEEGLTYEQYF.

This chain links TRBV7-9 with TRBJ2-1; D gene ambiguous. The CDR3 extends over 19 amino acids. In germline, CDR1 is SEHNR, CDR2 FQNEAQ (reference sequence). The germline V and J ends were trimmed by 5 bases and 3 bases, with 26 bases remaining between them. CDR3 coding DNA: TGTGCCAGCAGCCTTGGCAAAGGATTTCGACTCCCCCTCTACAATGAGCAGTTCTTC. Protein sequence: CASSLGKGFRLPLYNEQFF. The full variable domain, rest sourced from reference TRBV7-9 and TRBJ2-1, is DTGVSQNPRHKITKRGQNVTFRCDPISEHNRLYWYRQTLGQGPEFLTYFQNEAQLEKSRLLSDRFSAERPKGSFSTLEIQRTEQGDSAMYLCASSLGKGFRLPLYNEQFFGPGTRLTVL.

The table lists this clone with a count of one. The chain recombines TRBV18 with TRBJ2-5; 16 bases match TRBD2. J lost 4 bases, V lost 3 bases, and 5 bases had no gene match. Germline V gene data show CDR1 as KGHSH and CDR2 as LQKENI. The CDR3 is made up of 17 amino acids. The chain's CDR3 is CASSPPGLAGGPETQYF. The CDR3, as DNA: TGTGCCAGCTCACCTCCGGGACTAGCGGGAGGGCCAGAGACCCAGTACTTC.

The chain recombines TRBV5-4 with TRBJ2-6, with 11 positions matching TRBD2. The trim removed 6 bases at V and 2 bases at J, leaving 10 bases unmatched. Germline V CDR1 and CDR2: SGHNT, YYREEE (reference sequence). This CDR3 is 18 amino acids long. DNA of the CDR3: TGTGCCAGCACACGGTATAGCGGGGGGGCCACTGGGGCCAACGTCCTGACTTTC. It translates to CASTRYSGGATGANVLTF.

The CDR3 bases are TGCACCAGCAGAGCGACGGGACAGGATTACTTCTATGGCTACACCTTC. Amino acids: CTSRATGQDYFYGYTF. V usage is TRBV1 and J usage is TRBJ1-2; the table's D call TRBD1 went unverified against the DNA. TRBV1 constitutes a pseudogene. The CDR3 is 16 residues long.

Comments on this clone: Different DNA sequences within this sample yield the same CDR3. V is TRBV5-1 and J is TRBJ1-1; weak D call: TRBD1 (5 bases). The CDR3 runs to 13 residues. The ends were cut back, 1 base at V and 1 base at J, with 5 bases in the middle. Germline V gene sequence: CDR1 SGHRS, CDR2 YFSETQ. CDR3 protein: CASSLTGNTEAFF. The CDR3 DNA reads as TGCGCCAGCAGCTTGACAGGGAACACTGAAGCTTTCTTT.

The V gene is TRBV11-2, the J gene TRBJ2-5, with D tentatively TRBD2 (5 bases). This CDR3 contains 14 residues. V lost 5 bases to trimming and J lost 1 base, with 11 bases between them. CDR1 is SGHAT and CDR2 is FQNNGV in the germline V gene. CDR3 residues: CASSVRRGQETQYF. The CDR3 DNA reads TGTGCCAGCAGCGTCCGACGGGGCCAAGAGACCCAGTACTTC.

The chain uses TRBV5-5 and TRBJ1-1; TRBD1 aligns across 8 bases. Germline loops: CDR1 SGHKS, CDR2 YYEKEE (reference sequence). CDR3 length: 15 residues. J was trimmed by 4 bases and V by 4 bases; bases with no gene match: 9. DNA for the CDR3: TGTGCCAGCAGCCACAGGGGGAAGGGGCCCACTGAAGCTTTCTTT. Translation: CASSHRGKGPTEAFF.

The V gene is TRBV7-6, the J gene TRBJ1-3; weak D call: TRBD1 (5 bases). This CDR3 comprises 14 residues. Germline-derived CDR1 and CDR2 are SGHVS and FNYEAQ. Trimming stripped 5 bases from V and 0 bases from J, with 8 bases between. The CDR3: CASSVDTSGNTIYF. CDR3 DNA: TGTGCCAGCAGCGTGGACACCTCTGGAAACACCATATATTTT. The full variable domain, with the rest looked up from reference TRBV7-6 and TRBJ1-3, is GAGVSQSPRYKVTKRGQDVALRCDPISGHVSLYWYRQALGQGPEFLTYFNYEAQQDKSGLPNDRFSAERPEGSISTLTIQRTEQRDSAMYRCASSVDTSGNTIYFGEGSWLTVV.

This chain connects TRBV15 to TRBJ2-7, with 8 nucleotides matching TRBD1. Germline CDR1 reads LNHNV; CDR2 reads YYDKDF (reference sequence). Trimming took 1 base from V and 1 from J; bases not matched to a gene: 6. This CDR3 is 16 amino acids long. The CDR3 protein is CATSRGDRGDSYEQYF. The DNA of the CDR3 is TGTGCCACCAGCAGAGGTGACAGGGGAGATTCCTACGAGCAGTACTTC.

This clone was counted only a few times. The V and J genes are TRBV20-1 and TRBJ1-1; D not certain. The V and J ends lost 4 bases and 7 bases respectively, with 10 bases between them. This CDR3 spans 11 amino acids. Germline V gene sequence: CDR1 DFQATT, CDR2 SNEGSKA (reference sequence). The CDR3 DNA reads as TGCAGTGCTATAAAAGAGATTGAAGCTTTCTTT. It codes for CSAIKEIEAFF.

The J gene is TRBJ1-6, the V gene TRBV2; 9 nucleotides match TRBD1. Germline loops: CDR1 SNHLY, CDR2 FYNNEI. The CDR3 sequence is 16 residues long. Trimming at V came to 4 bases and at J to 5 bases, leaving 6 bases not matched to a gene. In DNA form, the CDR3 reads TGTGCCAGCAGTGTCGAGACAGGGGGAAATAATTCACCCCTCCACTTT. As protein: CASSVETGGNNSPLHF.

The count of this clone is one. The chain couples TRBV29-1 to TRBJ2-5; TRBD1 is a possible D gene (5 bases). CDR3 length: 15 amino acids. Germline CDR1 reads SQVTM; CDR2 reads ANQGSEA. Trimming removed 4 bases from V and 1 base from J, with 16 bases in between. CDR3 nucleotide sequence: TGCAGCGTTGTACTTGCAGGGCGGACCCAAGAGACCCAGTACTTC. Translation: CSVVLAGRTQETQYF.

The chain uses TRBV7-9 and TRBJ2-1; possibly TRBD2 for D (5 bases). Trimming cost V 5 bases and J 5 bases, with 10 bases left between them. CDR1 and CDR2 (germline): SEHNR, FQNEAQ (reference sequence). The CDR3 is made up of 13 amino acids. The CDR3 region is CASSLLVHNEQFF. The CDR3 bases are TGTGCCAGCAGCCTACTAGTACACAATGAGCAGTTCTTC.

In this sample, this clone turned up many times. The same CDR3 can be traced to other DNA sequences in this sample. The chain carries TRBV19 and TRBJ1-1; tentatively, D is TRBD1 (5 bases). Germline CDR1 LNHDA, CDR2 SQIVND (reference sequence). The CDR3 spans 14 residues. V shed 4 bases and J shed 3 bases, with 12 bases lying between them. CDR3: CASSSQGRDTEAFF. DNA of the CDR3: TGTGCCAGTAGTAGTCAGGGAAGGGACACTGAAGCTTTCTTT.

The chain combines TRBV6-5 with TRBJ1-1; the match to TRBD1 covers 7 bases. The V and J ends lost 4 bases and 11 bases, in that order; junction bases with no gene match: 10. Germline V lookup: CDR1 MNHEY, CDR2 SVGAGI. CDR3 length equals 13 residues. CDR3 loop: CASSLGQRLLAFF. CDR3 coding DNA: TGTGCCAGCAGTTTGGGACAGCGGTTGTTGGCTTTCTTT.

The rearrangement links TRBV6-1 to TRBJ1-1; D call uncertain. CDR1 and CDR2 from the germline V gene are MNHNS and SASEGT. The V end was cut by 1 base, the J end by 3 bases, with 9 bases between. The CDR3 totals 14 residues. CDR3 loop: CASSEVQAYTEAFF. CDR3 nucleotides: TGTGCCAGCAGTGAAGTCCAGGCCTACACTGAAGCTTTCTTT.

V usage is TRBV24-1 and J usage is TRBJ2-1; TRBD1 aligns across 9 bases. There are 16 residues in the CDR3. Germline CDR1 reads KGHDR; CDR2 reads SFDVKD. J gave up 6 bases and V 5 bases, and 10 bases lay outside the gene matches. CDR3 sequence: CATSVTGTGISNEQFF. CDR3 in DNA: TGTGCCACCAGTGTTACCGGGACAGGGATCAGCAATGAGCAGTTCTTC.